These 12 T cell receptor beta chains were sequenced from one sample in a study of PD-L1 blockade in urothelial cancer. The method was immunoSEQ multiplex PCR; TCRdb's version includes in-frame clones alone and lacks a portion of them. The data show under 55,000 clones, over 75% seen once. Sequencing used PBMCs, obtained around atezolizumab (anti-PD-L1) treatment. All receptors come from a man aged 35 to 55 with urothelial cancer.

The rearrangement joins TRBV10-2 to TRBJ1-1; D is unresolved. V was trimmed by 2 bases and J by 1 base, leaving 17 bases between them. This CDR3 is built from 17 residues. Looked up from germline, CDR1 is WSHSY and CDR2 is SAAADI. CDR3 protein: CASSELPRTGGNTEAFF. For the CDR3, the DNA is TGCGCCAGCAGTGAGCTCCCAAGGACGGGAGGGAACACTGAAGCTTTCTTT.

CDR3 coding DNA: TGTGCCAGTAGTTCCTACGGGAGCAATCAGCCCCAGCATTTT. Translated, it gives CASSSYGSNQPQHF. The chain combines TRBV19 with TRBJ1-5, with D unclear. This CDR3 has 14 residues. Trimming left V 5 bases short and J 1 base short, with 9 bases between. Germline loops: CDR1 LNHDA, CDR2 SQIVND (reference sequence).

V gene TRBV9 combines with J gene TRBJ2-7, with a weak D call TRBD1 (5 bases). Germline CDR1 reads SGDLS; CDR2 reads YYNGEE. Between the trimmed V and J ends, which lost 4 bases and 5 bases, there was a span of 19 bases. The CDR3 sequence is 15 residues long. The CDR3 coding sequence is TGTGCCAGCAGCTTAACGGGCAGGGTTCACGACGAGCAGTACTTC. It yields the protein CASSLTGRVHDEQYF.

The chain employs TRBV7-9 and TRBJ2-1, with D perhaps matching TRBD2 (5 bases). Germline assignment: CDR1 SEHNR and CDR2 FQNEAQ (reference sequence). The CDR3 totals 13 residues. Trimming stripped 4 bases from V and 5 bases from J, with 9 bases between. CDR3 nucleotide sequence: TGTGCCAGCAGCTGGTCGCGGGACAATGAGCAGTTCTTC. This encodes CASSWSRDNEQFF. The whole variable domain, remainder taken from reference TRBV7-9 and TRBJ2-1, is DTGVSQNPRHKITKRGQNVTFRCDPISEHNRLYWYRQTLGQGPEFLTYFQNEAQLEKSRLLSDRFSAERPKGSFSTLEIQRTEQGDSAMYLCASSWSRDNEQFFGPGTRLTVL.

As regards this clone: The sample carries other DNA sequences with the same CDR3. This rearrangement joins TRBV9 to TRBJ2-3; TRBD1 is a possible D gene (7 bases). Trimming took off 2 bases at V and 1 base at J, with 14 bases between the two ends. Looked up from germline, CDR1 is SGDLS and CDR2 is YYNGEE. The CDR3 extends over 16 amino acids. The CDR3 region is CASSVRTGGGTDTQYF. DNA for the CDR3: TGTGCCAGCAGCGTCAGGACAGGAGGGGGCACAGATACGCAGTATTTT.

V gene TRBV5-4 combines with J gene TRBJ2-7, with 8 bases identical to TRBD2. CDR3 size: 16 residues. Germline V CDR1 and CDR2: SGHNT, YYREEE (reference sequence). V gave up 0 bases and J gave up 7 bases; unmatched junction bases: 12. CDR3 nucleotides: TGTGCCAGCAGCTTGGAACCGGCCGGGAGGGTAGGGGAGCAGTACTTC. Translating it yields CASSLEPAGRVGEQYF.

This chain links TRBV29-1 with TRBJ1-2; 8 bases line up with TRBD1. Trimming cost V 1 base and J 7 bases; bases outside gene matches: 5. Germline V gives CDR1 SQVTM, CDR2 ANQGSEA. This CDR3 region has 13 residues. DNA for the CDR3: TGCAGCGTTGAAGGAGGGACAGGTGGTGGCTACACCTTC. Translating gives CSVEGGTGGGYTF.

The chain links TRBV19 to TRBJ2-1; 9 positions agree with TRBD1. CDR3 length: 14 amino acids. From germline, CDR1 is LNHDA and CDR2 SQIVND (reference sequence). With 9 bases clipped from V and 4 bases from J, the junction kept 7 bases outside the gene matches. The CDR3 DNA sequence: TGTGCCAGCCGCGGGACAGGGAGTTACAATGAGCAGTTCTTC. Translation: CASRGTGSYNEQFF.

This clone showed up just a few times. The chain links TRBV7-2 to TRBJ2-7; D gene unclear. Trimming removed 1 base at V and 6 bases at J, with 13 bases between. Looked up from germline, CDR1 is SGHTA and CDR2 is FQGNSA. The CDR3 is 14 residues long. The DNA for the CDR3 is TGTGCCAGCAGCTTAGTCCTAGGAGATGGCGAGCAGTACTTC. It encodes CASSLVLGDGEQYF.

The genes are TRBV27 and TRBJ2-3, with a weak D call TRBD2 (6 bases). The germline V gene encodes CDR1 MNHEY and CDR2 SMNVEV (reference sequence). The CDR3 spans 13 residues. Trimming cost V 5 bases and J 11 bases, with 17 bases left between them. The CDR3 reads CASSRDSAVGQYF. The CDR3, as DNA: TGTGCCAGCAGTCGGGACTCCGCCGTTGGGCAGTATTTT.

This chain joins TRBV29-1 and TRBJ2-1; D is undetermined. Germline CDR1 and CDR2: SQVTM and ANQGSEA. The CDR3 covers 10 residues. V gave up 4 bases and J gave up 9 bases, with 7 bases separating them. The chain's CDR3 is CSVVRVEQFF. CDR3 bases: TGCAGCGTTGTCCGGGTTGAGCAGTTCTTC.

On this clone: The junction does not match germline at one end; this may be a read error. The V and J genes are TRBV13 and TRBJ1-1, with D tentatively TRBD1 (6 bases). In germline, CDR1 is PRHDT, CDR2 FYEKMQ (reference sequence). This CDR3 region has 13 residues. CDR3 residues: CASSLGQLREAFF. The CDR3 DNA is TGTGCCAGCAGCCTAGGACAGCTACGTGAAGCTTTCTTT.